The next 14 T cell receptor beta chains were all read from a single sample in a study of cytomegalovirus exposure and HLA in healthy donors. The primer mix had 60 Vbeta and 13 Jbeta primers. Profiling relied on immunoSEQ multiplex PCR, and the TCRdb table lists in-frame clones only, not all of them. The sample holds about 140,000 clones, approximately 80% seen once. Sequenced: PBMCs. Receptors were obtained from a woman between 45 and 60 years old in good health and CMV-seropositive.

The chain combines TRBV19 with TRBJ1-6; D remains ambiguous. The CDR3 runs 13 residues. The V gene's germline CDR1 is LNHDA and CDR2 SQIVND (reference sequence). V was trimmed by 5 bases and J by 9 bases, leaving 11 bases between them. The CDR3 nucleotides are TGTGCCAGTAGTCCGGGCGGGCGTTCACCCCTCCACTTT. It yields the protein CASSPGGRSPLHF.

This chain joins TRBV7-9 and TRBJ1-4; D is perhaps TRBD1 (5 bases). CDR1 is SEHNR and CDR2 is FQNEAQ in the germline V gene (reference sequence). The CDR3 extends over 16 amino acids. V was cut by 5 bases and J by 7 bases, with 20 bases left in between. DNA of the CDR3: TGTGCCAGCAGCCCGAATGGGGCTCGGCGAGGTGAAAAACTGTTTTTT. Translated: CASSPNGARRGEKLFF.

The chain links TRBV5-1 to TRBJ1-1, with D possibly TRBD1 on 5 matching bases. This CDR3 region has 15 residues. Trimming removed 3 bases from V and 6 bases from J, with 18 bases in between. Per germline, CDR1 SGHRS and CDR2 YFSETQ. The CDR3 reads CASSSTQARWAEAFF. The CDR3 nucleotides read TGCGCCAGCAGCTCCACACAGGCCCGATGGGCTGAAGCTTTCTTT. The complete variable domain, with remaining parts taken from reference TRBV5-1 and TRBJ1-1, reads KAGVTQTPRYLIKTRGQQVTLSCSPISGHRSVSWYQQTPGQGLQFLFEYFSETQRNKGNFPGRFSGRQFSNSRSEMNVSTLELGDSALYLCASSSTQARWAEAFFGQGTRLTVV.

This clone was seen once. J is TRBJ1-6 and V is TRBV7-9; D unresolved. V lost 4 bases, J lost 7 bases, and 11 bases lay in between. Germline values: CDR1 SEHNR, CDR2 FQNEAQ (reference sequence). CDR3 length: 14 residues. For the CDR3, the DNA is TGTGCCAGCAGCTCGTTGACGGGAAATTCACCCCTCCACTTT. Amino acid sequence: CASSSLTGNSPLHF.

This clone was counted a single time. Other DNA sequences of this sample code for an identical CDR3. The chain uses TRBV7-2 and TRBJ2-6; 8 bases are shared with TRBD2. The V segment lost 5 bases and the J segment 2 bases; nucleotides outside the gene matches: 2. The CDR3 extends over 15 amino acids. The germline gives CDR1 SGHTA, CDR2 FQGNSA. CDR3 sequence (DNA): TGTGCCAGCAGCCCGGGGGGGGCTGGGGCCAACGTCCTGACTTTC. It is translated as CASSPGGAGANVLTF. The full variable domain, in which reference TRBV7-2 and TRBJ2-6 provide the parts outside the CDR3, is GAGVSQSPSNKVTEKGKDVELRCDPISGHTALYWYRQSLGQGLEFLIYFQGNSAPDKSGLPSDRFSAERTGGSVSTLTIQRTQQEDSAVYLCASSPGGAGANVLTFGAGSRLTVL.

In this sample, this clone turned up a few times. Here the CDR3 reads CASSRGLSGTDTQYF. DNA for the CDR3: TGCGCCAGCAGCCGAGGACTAAGCGGGACAGATACGCAGTATTTT. J is TRBJ2-3 and V is TRBV4-3, with a weak D call TRBD2 (6 bases). Looked up from germline, CDR1 is LGHNA and CDR2 is YSLEER. The CDR3 is 15 amino acids. V lost 4 bases and J lost 3, with 14 bases in between.

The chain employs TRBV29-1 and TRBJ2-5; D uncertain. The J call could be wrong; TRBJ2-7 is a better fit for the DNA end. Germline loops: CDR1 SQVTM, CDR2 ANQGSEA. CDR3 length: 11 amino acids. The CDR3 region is CSVGEAYEQYF. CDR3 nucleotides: TGCAGCGTTGGCGAAGCCTACGAGCAGTACTTC.

CDR3 bases: TGTGCCAGCAGTTACCGACAGGGGAATCAGCCCCAGCATTTT. Translation: CASSYRQGNQPQHF. The chain employs TRBV6-6 and TRBJ1-5; 8 bases align to TRBD1. This CDR3 spans 14 amino acids. V lost 2 bases and J lost 4; bases outside the gene matches: 1. Germline values: CDR1 MNHNY, CDR2 SVGAGI (reference sequence).

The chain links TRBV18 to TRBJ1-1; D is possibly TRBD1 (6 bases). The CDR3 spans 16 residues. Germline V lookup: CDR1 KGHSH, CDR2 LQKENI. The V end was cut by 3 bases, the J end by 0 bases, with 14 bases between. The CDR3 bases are TGTGCCAGCTCACCGACTCTGGACAGCTTGAACACTGAAGCTTTCTTT. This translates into CASSPTLDSLNTEAFF. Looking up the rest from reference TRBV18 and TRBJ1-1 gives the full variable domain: NAGVMQNPRHLVRRRGQEARLRCSPMKGHSHVYWYRQLPEEGLKFMVYLQKENIIDESGMPKERFSAEFPKEGPSILRIQQVVRGDSAAYFCASSPTLDSLNTEAFFGQGTRLTVV.

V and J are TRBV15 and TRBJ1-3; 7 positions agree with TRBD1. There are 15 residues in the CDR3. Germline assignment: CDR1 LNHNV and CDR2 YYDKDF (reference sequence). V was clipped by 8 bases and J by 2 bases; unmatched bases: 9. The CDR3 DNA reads TGTGCCACCCGTCCCGACAGGGCCACTGGAAACACCATATATTTT. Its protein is CATRPDRATGNTIYF.

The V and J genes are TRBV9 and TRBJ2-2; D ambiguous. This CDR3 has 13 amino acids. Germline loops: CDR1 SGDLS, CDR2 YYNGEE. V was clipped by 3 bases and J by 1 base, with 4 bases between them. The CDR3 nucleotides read TGTGCCAGCAGCGCACAGAACACCGGGGAGCTGTTTTTT. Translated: CASSAQNTGELFF.

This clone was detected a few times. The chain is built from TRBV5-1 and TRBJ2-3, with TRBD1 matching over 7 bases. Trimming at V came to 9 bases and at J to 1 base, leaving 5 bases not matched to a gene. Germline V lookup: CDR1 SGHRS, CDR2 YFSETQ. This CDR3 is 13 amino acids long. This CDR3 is CAIAGGGTDTQYF. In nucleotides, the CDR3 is TGCGCCATCGCAGGGGGTGGCACAGATACGCAGTATTTT.

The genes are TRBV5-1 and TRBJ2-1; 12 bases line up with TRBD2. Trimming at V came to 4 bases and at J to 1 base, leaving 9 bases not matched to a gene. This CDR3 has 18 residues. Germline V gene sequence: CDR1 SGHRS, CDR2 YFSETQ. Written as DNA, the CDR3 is TGCGCCAGCAGCCAGGCCACACTAGCGGGGGGTTCCTACAATGAGCAGTTCTTC. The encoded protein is CASSQATLAGGSYNEQFF. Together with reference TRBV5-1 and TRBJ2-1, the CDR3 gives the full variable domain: KAGVTQTPRYLIKTRGQQVTLSCSPISGHRSVSWYQQTPGQGLQFLFEYFSETQRNKGNFPGRFSGRQFSNSRSEMNVSTLELGDSALYLCASSQATLAGGSYNEQFFGPGTRLTVL.

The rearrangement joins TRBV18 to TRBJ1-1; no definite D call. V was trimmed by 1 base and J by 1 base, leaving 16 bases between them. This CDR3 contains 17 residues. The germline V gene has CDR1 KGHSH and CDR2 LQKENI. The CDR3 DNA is TGTGCCAGCTCACCACTCCTTTCCGATGGGCCGAACACTGAAGCTTTCTTT. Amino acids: CASSPLLSDGPNTEAFF.